Given below is one TCR beta chain in context. CDR1 and CDR2 from the germline V gene are SGHVS and FQNEAQ. This CDR3 region has 14 residues. The junction had 4 bases not matched to a gene; V was cut back by 5 bases and J by 4 bases. This sample stems from a study of technical replicates of blood from a few donors. The repertoire was sequenced with immunoSEQ multiplex PCR; TCRdb's copy has only in-frame clones and lacks some. This sample has tens of thousands of clones, with roughly nine tenths found just once. The sample was PBMCs. The chain carries TRBV7-8 and TRBJ1-2, with 10 bases aligning to TRBD1. The TCR sequence derives from a human donor in good health. Some clones in this sample may be carry-over from other donors' samples. CDR3 nucleotide sequence: TGTGCCAGCAGCCCCGGGACAGGGGTCTATGGCTACACCTTC. It specifies CASSPGTGVYGYTF.